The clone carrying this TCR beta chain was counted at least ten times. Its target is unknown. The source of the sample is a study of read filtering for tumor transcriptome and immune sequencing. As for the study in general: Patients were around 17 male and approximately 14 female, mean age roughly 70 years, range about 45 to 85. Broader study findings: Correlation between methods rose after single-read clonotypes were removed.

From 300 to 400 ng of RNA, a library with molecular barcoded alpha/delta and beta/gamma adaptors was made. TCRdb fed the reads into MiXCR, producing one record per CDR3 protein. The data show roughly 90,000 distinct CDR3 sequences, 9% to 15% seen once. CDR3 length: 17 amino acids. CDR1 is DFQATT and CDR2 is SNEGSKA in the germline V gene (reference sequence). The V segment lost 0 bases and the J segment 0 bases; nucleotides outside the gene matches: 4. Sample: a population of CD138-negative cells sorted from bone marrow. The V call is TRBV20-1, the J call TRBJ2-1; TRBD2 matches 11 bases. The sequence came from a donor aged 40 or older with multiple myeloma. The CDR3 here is CSARDPLAGVSYNEQFF. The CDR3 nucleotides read TGCAGTGCTAGAGACCCACTAGCGGGAGTCTCCTACAATGAGCAGTTCTTC.